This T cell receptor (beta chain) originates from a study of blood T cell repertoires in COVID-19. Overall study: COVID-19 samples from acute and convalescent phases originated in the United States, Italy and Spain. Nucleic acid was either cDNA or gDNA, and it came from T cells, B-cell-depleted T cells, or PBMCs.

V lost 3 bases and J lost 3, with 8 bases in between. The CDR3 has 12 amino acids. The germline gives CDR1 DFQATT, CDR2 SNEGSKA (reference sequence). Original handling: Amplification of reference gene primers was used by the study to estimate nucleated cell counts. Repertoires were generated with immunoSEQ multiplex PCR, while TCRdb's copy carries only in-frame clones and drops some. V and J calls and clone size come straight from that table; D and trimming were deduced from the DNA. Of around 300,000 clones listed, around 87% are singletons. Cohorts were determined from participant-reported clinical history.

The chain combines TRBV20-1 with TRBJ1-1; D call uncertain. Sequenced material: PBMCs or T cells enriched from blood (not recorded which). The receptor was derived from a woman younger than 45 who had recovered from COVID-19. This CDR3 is CSASGGYTEAFF. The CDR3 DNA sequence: TGCAGTGCTAGTGGCGGTTACACTGAAGCTTTCTTT.